Presented here are 24 T cell receptor beta chains from one specimen sequenced in a study of patients and donors after allogeneic stem cell transplantation. MiXCR, run by TCRdb on the RT-PCR reads, gives a single entry per CDR3 protein. The sample has some 960,000 distinct CDR3 sequences; approximately 19% are singletons. Sequencing was carried out using blood, either unsorted or a sorted T cell fraction (not recorded which). These receptors were obtained from a human donor who was either an allogeneic HSCT recipient or a stem cell or donor lymphocyte infusion donor (not recorded which). It is not recorded whose cells these are; they may come from a transplant donor.

V gene TRBV11-2 combines with J gene TRBJ2-3; 7 positions match TRBD2. J gave up 4 bases and V 5 bases, and 9 bases lay outside the gene matches. There are 15 residues in the CDR3. Germline-derived CDR1 and CDR2 are SGHAT and FQNNGV. CDR3 nucleotide sequence: TGTGCCAGCAGCCTAAACCGCGGACTAGCAGATACGCAGTATTTT. This gives the protein CASSLNRGLADTQYF.

This sequence joins TRBV12-3 or TRBV12-4 and TRBJ1-1; D call uncertain. The V and J ends lost 6 bases and 1 base respectively, with 9 bases between them. CDR3 length: 13 amino acids. The DNA for the CDR3 is TGTGCCAGCAGCAAAAAAGGGAACACTGAAGCTTTCTTT. Protein sequence: CASSKKGNTEAFF.

This clonotype was observed at least ten times. The chain's CDR3 is CASTVTGLETQYF. For the CDR3, the DNA is TGCGCCAGCACCGTCACAGGGTTGGAGACCCAGTACTTC. This chain joins TRBV5-1 and TRBJ2-5; weak D call: TRBD1 (6 bases). CDR1 and CDR2 from the germline V gene are SGHRS and YFSETQ. Trimming removed 6 bases at V and 5 bases at J, with 14 bases between. The length of the CDR3 is 13 residues.

V gene TRBV6-5 combines with J gene TRBJ2-5; possible D gene TRBD1, 5 bases. This CDR3 contains 15 residues. Deletions cut 3 bases from V and 3 bases from J, with 14 bases between. Germline values: CDR1 MNHEY, CDR2 SVGAGI. CDR3 protein: CASSYSLGVEETQYF. CDR3 bases: TGTGCCAGCAGTTATTCCTTAGGGGTTGAAGAGACCCAGTACTTC.

Many counts were recorded for this clonotype. The chain combines TRBV5-1 with TRBJ2-3; D is unresolved. The CDR3 loop spans 15 amino acids. CDR1 and CDR2 from the germline V gene are SGHRS and YFSETQ. Trimming left V 0 bases short and J 0 bases short, with 8 bases between. CDR3 coding DNA: TGCGCCAGCAGCTTGGAGGCAGCTAGCACAGATACGCAGTATTTT. It codes for CASSLEAASTDTQYF.

This clonotype has just a few counts. The V and J genes are TRBV27 and TRBJ1-2; D gene ambiguous. Germline V gene sequence: CDR1 MNHEY, CDR2 SMNVEV (reference sequence). The CDR3 is made up of 14 amino acids. V lost 1 base, J lost 2 bases, and 8 bases lay in between. The CDR3 spells CASSLFPNNYGYTF. The CDR3 nucleotides read TGTGCCAGCAGTTTATTTCCAAACAACTATGGCTACACCTTC.

This clonotype was picked up one time. This chain joins TRBV20-1 and TRBJ1-2; 9 positions match TRBD1. V lost 7 bases, J lost 3 bases, and 6 bases stayed unmatched. The CDR3 sequence is 13 residues long. Germline V gene data show CDR1 as DFQATT and CDR2 as SNEGSKA (reference sequence). The CDR3 loop is CSVDRGGDYGYTF. Written as DNA, the CDR3 is TGCAGTGTAGACAGGGGGGGGGACTATGGCTACACCTTC.

The table lists this clonotype with many counts. The V call is TRBV12-3 or TRBV12-4, the J call TRBJ1-1; 8 positions agree with TRBD1. With V trimmed by 6 bases and J by 4 bases, 7 bases remained unmatched. The CDR3 extends over 14 amino acids. The CDR3 nucleotides read TGTGCCAGCAGCCTAGGACAGGGCATCACTGAAGCTTTCTTT. Translating it yields CASSLGQGITEAFF.

This chain joins TRBV3-1 and TRBJ1-2; 8 bases fit TRBD1. V shed 4 bases, J shed 4 bases, and the junction held 8 bases outside the gene matches. CDR3 length: 15 amino acids. CDR1 LGHDT and CDR2 YNNKEL come from the germline V gene (reference sequence). The DNA of the CDR3 is TGTGCCAGCAGCCTTGGACAGGGTCCCCTCTATGGCTACACCTTC. Its protein product is CASSLGQGPLYGYTF.

With regard to this clonotype: The germline gene is not matched at one end of the junction; a read error may be the cause. CDR3 protein: CASSQPGLWNTRELFF. The DNA of the CDR3 is TGTGCCAGCAGTCAACCGGGACTCTGGAACACCAGGGAGCTGTTTTTT. The chain uses TRBV12-3 or TRBV12-4 and TRBJ2-2; a weak D match, TRBD2 (6 bases). The CDR3 has 16 residues.

This clonotype was counted a few times. The genes are TRBV9 and TRBJ2-3, with D tentatively TRBD1 or TRBD2 (5 bases each). Germline CDR1 and CDR2: SGDLS and YYNGEE. Trimming left V 0 bases short and J 6 bases short, with 11 bases between. This CDR3 spans 14 amino acids. CDR3: CASSVAGAPDTQYF. DNA of the CDR3: TGTGCCAGCAGCGTAGCCGGGGCCCCGGATACGCAGTATTTT.

The V call is TRBV25-1, the J call TRBJ2-6; tentatively, D is TRBD1 or TRBD2 (5 bases each). V was pared by 3 bases and J by 1 base, with 16 bases between. CDR1 is MGHDK and CDR2 is SYGVNS in the germline V gene. This CDR3 contains 18 residues. CDR3 region: CASSESGRELSGANVLTF. CDR3 bases: TGTGCCAGCAGTGAGTCTGGCAGGGAGCTTTCTGGGGCCAACGTCCTGACTTTC. The variable domain in full, with the rest retrieved from reference TRBV25-1 and TRBJ2-6, is EADIYQTPRYLVIGTGKKITLECSQTMGHDKMYWYQQDPGMELHLIHYSYGVNSTEKGDLSSESTVSRIRTEHFPLTLESARPSHTSQYLCASSESGRELSGANVLTFGAGSRLTVL.

This chain uses TRBV12-3 or TRBV12-4 with TRBJ1-5; the match to TRBD1 covers 9 bases. The CDR3 contains 14 residues. V trimming: 6 bases; J trimming: 5 bases; junction bases outside the gene matches: 5. CDR3 residues: CASRRGQGYQPQHF. In nucleotides, the CDR3 is TGTGCCAGCAGGAGGGGACAGGGTTATCAGCCCCAGCATTTT.

The chain combines TRBV12-3 or TRBV12-4 with TRBJ2-1, with TRBD2 as a possible D gene (6 bases). The CDR3 is made up of 14 amino acids. Trimming cost V 5 bases and J 6 bases, with 14 bases left between them. The CDR3 here is CASSPQTSLNEQFF. The CDR3 DNA reads TGTGCCAGCAGTCCGCAGACTAGTCTCAATGAGCAGTTCTTC.

The rearrangement links TRBV29-1 to TRBJ2-1, with D possibly TRBD2 on 5 matching bases. The CDR3 runs to 10 residues. Deletions cut 4 bases from V and 9 bases from J, with 7 bases between. Germline-derived CDR1 and CDR2 are SQVTM and ANQGSEA. The CDR3 DNA reads TGCAGCGTTGGAAGCGGTGAGCAGTTCTTC. Translation gives CSVGSGEQFF.

This sequence joins TRBV12-3 or TRBV12-4 and TRBJ1-5, with TRBD1 identical over 7 bases. V dropped 6 bases and J dropped 2; count of bases not matched to a gene: 13. This CDR3 region has 17 residues. The CDR3 sequence: CASRFQGGRYGNQPQHF. The CDR3, as DNA: TGTGCCAGCAGGTTCCAGGGGGGTAGGTATGGCAATCAGCCCCAGCATTTT.

The V call is TRBV20-1, the J call TRBJ2-1; a possible D gene is TRBD2 (6 bases). This CDR3 is built from 15 residues. Germline loops: CDR1 DFQATT, CDR2 SNEGSKA (reference sequence). V lost 2 bases and J 8 bases, leaving 19 bases between the germline ends. The CDR3 sequence: CSARPIGLAIHEQFF. DNA of the CDR3: TGCAGTGCTAGACCCATCGGGCTAGCGATTCATGAGCAGTTCTTC.

This clonotype was seen only a few times. The chain is built from TRBV6-6 and TRBJ1-2; unclear D gene. CDR1 is MNHNY, CDR2 SVGAGI, per germline (reference sequence). The CDR3 spans 13 residues. Trimming took 0 bases from V and 6 from J, leaving 8 bases between them. The CDR3, as DNA: TGTGCCAGCAGTTACTCCGGATCGGATGGCTACACCTTC. Its translation is CASSYSGSDGYTF.

J is TRBJ2-5 and V is TRBV20-1, with D perhaps TRBD2 (5 bases). V lost 7 bases and J lost 7, with 19 bases in between. The CDR3 is made up of 13 amino acids. Per germline, CDR1 DFQATT and CDR2 SNEGSKA (reference sequence). CDR3 sequence reads: CSERRSIGVTQYF. For the CDR3, the DNA is TGCAGTGAAAGGAGGTCGATTGGGGTGACCCAGTACTTC.

The chain carries TRBV12-3 or TRBV12-4 and TRBJ2-3; D is undetermined. This CDR3 is built from 13 residues. V was cut by 7 bases and J by 5 bases, with 13 bases left in between. This CDR3 is CASKEVYGDTQYF. Here the CDR3 DNA reads TGTGCCAGCAAGGAAGTGTATGGAGATACGCAGTATTTT.

V gene TRBV30 combines with J gene TRBJ2-2; possible D gene TRBD1, 6 bases. This CDR3 has 17 amino acids. The V end was cut by 0 bases, the J end by 1 base, with 15 bases between. In germline, CDR1 is GTSNPN, CDR2 SVGIG (reference sequence). The CDR3 loop reads CAWSVVSYRENTGELFF. CDR3 coding DNA: TGTGCCTGGAGTGTAGTTTCCTACAGGGAGAACACCGGGGAGCTGTTTTTT.

V and J are TRBV11-2 and TRBJ2-7; no reliable D call. The CDR3 covers 11 residues. Germline loops: CDR1 SGHAT, CDR2 FQNNGV. The V end was cut by 5 bases, the J end by 6 bases, with 8 bases between. The CDR3 DNA follows: TGTGCCAGCAGCCGACAACGCGAGCAGTACTTC. It translates to CASSRQREQYF.

This clonotype was counted between two and nine times. This rearrangement joins TRBV29-1 to TRBJ1-1; D is perhaps TRBD1 (5 bases). Trimming stripped 6 bases from V and 4 bases from J, with 24 bases between. The CDR3 is 16 residues long. Germline CDR1 reads SQVTM; CDR2 reads ANQGSEA. For the CDR3, the DNA is TGCAGCGTCCCCATCCGGGACCCACATCAGGGCACTGAAGCTTTCTTT. It encodes CSVPIRDPHQGTEAFF.

This clonotype has a count of ten or more. The genes are TRBV12-3 or TRBV12-4 and TRBJ1-1, with D unclear. Trimming shortened V by 6 bases and J by 0 bases, and 8 bases separated the two germline ends. The CDR3 sequence is 13 residues long. CDR3 sequence: CASRSFLNTEAFF. CDR3 bases: TGTGCCAGCAGAAGTTTCCTGAACACTGAAGCTTTCTTT.